These 27 T cell receptor beta chains originate from one sample sequenced in a study of blood T cell repertoires in COVID-19. The table came from immunoSEQ multiplex PCR; TCRdb's copy has only in-frame clones and leaves some out. The table shows roughly 42,000 clones, with nearly 90% occurring only once. The sample comprised peripheral blood. The receptor source for this set is a man in his sixties with acute or convalescent COVID-19.

The chain recombines TRBV7-2 with TRBJ2-7; D gene unclear. This CDR3 has 12 residues. V was trimmed by 0 bases and J by 4 bases, leaving 4 bases between them. The V gene's germline CDR1 is SGHTA and CDR2 FQGNSA. CDR3 sequence (DNA): TGTGCCAGCAGCTTAGCGCGGTACGAGCAGTACTTC. This translates into CASSLARYEQYF.

This chain joins TRBV12-3 or TRBV12-4 and TRBJ1-1; D ambiguous. The CDR3 is made up of 12 amino acids. V lost 6 bases to trimming and J lost 4 bases, with 9 bases between them. CDR3 region: CASRSAGTEAFF. In DNA form, the CDR3 reads TGTGCCAGCAGGTCGGCGGGCACTGAAGCTTTCTTT.

J is TRBJ1-1 and V is TRBV5-4; TRBD1 aligns across 9 bases. CDR1 is SGHNT and CDR2 is YYREEE in the germline V gene (reference sequence). V gave up 3 bases and J gave up 2 bases; unmatched junction bases: 2. This CDR3 spans 14 amino acids. The CDR3 reads CASSYRGPNTEAFF. In DNA, the CDR3 is TGTGCCAGCAGCTACAGGGGGCCAAACACTGAAGCTTTCTTT.

This clone showed up just once. The rearrangement links TRBV24-1 to TRBJ2-7, with D possibly being TRBD1 (7 bases). This CDR3 comprises 13 residues. V gave up 4 bases and J gave up 6 bases, with 12 bases separating them. The germline gives CDR1 KGHDR, CDR2 SFDVKD. The CDR3 DNA reads as TGTGCCACCAGTGAATACAGGGGAGGCGAGCAGTACTTC. The encoded protein is CATSEYRGGEQYF.

This clone was detected a few times. V usage is TRBV4-1 and J usage is TRBJ1-2; 7 bases match TRBD1. The V gene end was trimmed by 1 base and the J gene end by 2 bases; junction bases not matched to a gene: 1. Germline V gene sequence: CDR1 MGHRA, CDR2 YSYEKL. The length of the CDR3 is 14 residues. The chain's CDR3 is CASSQGTGNYGYTF. CDR3 nucleotides: TGCGCCAGCAGCCAAGGGACAGGCAACTATGGCTACACCTTC.

The V and J genes are TRBV6-5 and TRBJ1-1; D ambiguous. V shed 2 bases and J shed 1 base, with 8 bases lying between them. CDR1 is MNHEY and CDR2 is SVGAGI in the germline V gene. This CDR3 is 14 amino acids long. The CDR3 DNA is TGTGCCAGCAGTTACACAGATACGAACACTGAAGCTTTCTTT. This codes for CASSYTDTNTEAFF.

The J gene is TRBJ1-3, the V gene TRBV7-9, with 9 bases fitting TRBD1. Losses at the gene ends were 9 bases for V and 1 base for J; bases not matched to a gene: 4. Germline CDR1 reads SEHNR; CDR2 reads FQNEAQ (reference sequence). The CDR3 runs to 14 residues. The CDR3, as DNA: TGTGCCAGTCCCGGGACAGGGTCTGGAAACACCATATATTTT. This translates into CASPGTGSGNTIYF.

The rearrangement uses TRBV10-2 and TRBJ1-6, with 8 bases lining up with TRBD1. The germline CDR1 and CDR2 sequences are WSHSY and SAAADI. V dropped 3 bases and J dropped 9; count of bases not matched to a gene: 13. This CDR3 contains 17 residues. The CDR3 coding sequence is TGCGCCAGCAGTGACTACGGACAGGGAACTTGGGGTTCACCCCTCCACTTT. Translation: CASSDYGQGTWGSPLHF.

This clone was found once. The J gene is TRBJ1-1, the V gene TRBV5-1, with D maybe TRBD1 (6 bases). This CDR3 is built from 12 residues. CDR1 is SGHRS, CDR2 YFSETQ, per germline. The germline V and J ends were trimmed by 2 bases and 10 bases, with 12 bases remaining between them. CDR3 DNA sequence: TGCGCCAGCAGCTTCGGACAGTCAGGAGCTTTCTTT. Amino acids: CASSFGQSGAFF.

This chain uses TRBV6-2 or TRBV6-3 with TRBJ1-1; TRBD1 matches at 10 bases. Germline lookup yields CDR1 MNHEY and CDR2 SVGEGT. After removal of 2 bases from V and 0 bases from J, the junction contained 15 bases not matched to a gene. The CDR3 loop spans 20 amino acids. CDR3 residues: CASSYRRAWGQGNMNTEAFF. In DNA form, the CDR3 reads TGTGCCAGCAGTTACCGCCGCGCTTGGGGACAGGGGAATATGAACACTGAAGCTTTCTTT.

The J gene is TRBJ2-1, the V gene TRBV7-2; 10 bases align to TRBD1. Germline-derived CDR1 and CDR2 are SGHTA and FQGNSA. The ends lost 4 bases at V and 5 bases at J; junction bases unmatched: 5. The CDR3 has 15 amino acids. This CDR3 reads CASSSGTGAHNEQFF. The CDR3 nucleotides are TGTGCCAGCAGCTCCGGGACAGGGGCGCACAATGAGCAGTTCTTC.

This clone was observed a few times. Relative to the germline gene, one junction end is altered; a read error may explain this. The chain has TRBV5-5 and TRBJ1-2; 8 positions agree with TRBD1. The CDR3 totals 13 residues. Germline CDR1 is SGHKS and CDR2 is YYEKEE (reference sequence). CDR3 coding DNA: TGTGCCAGCAGTTTGGACAGGGCATATGGCTACACCTTC. Its protein product is CASSLDRAYGYTF.

This chain links TRBV12-3 or TRBV12-4 with TRBJ1-5, with 7 positions matching TRBD1. Germline trimming cut 6 bases from V and 4 bases from J; bases unmatched to any gene: 3. There are 13 residues in the CDR3. The CDR3 loop is CASSGQENQPQHF. The CDR3 bases are TGTGCCAGCAGCGGACAGGAGAATCAGCCCCAGCATTTT.

This clone was counted once. CDR3 nucleotides: TGTGCCAGCAGTTACCTCCGGGGGGCAAGTGAGCAGTTCTTC. It codes for CASSYLRGASEQFF. This chain uses TRBV6-5 with TRBJ2-1, with D perhaps TRBD2 (7 bases). Trimming cost V 2 bases and J 9 bases, with 14 bases left between them. Germline loops: CDR1 MNHEY, CDR2 SVGAGI. This CDR3 is built from 14 residues.

This chain links TRBV11-2 with TRBJ1-6; 7 nucleotides agree with TRBD1. There are 15 residues in the CDR3. V lost 2 bases and J lost 14; bases outside the gene matches: 12. Looked up from germline, CDR1 is SGHAT and CDR2 is FQNNGV. The chain's CDR3 is CASSLKNRDSDTLHF. The CDR3 DNA is TGTGCCAGCAGCTTAAAAAACCGGGACAGCGACACCCTCCACTTT.

The CDR3 reads CASSLVGQGDTEAFF. The CDR3 DNA is TGTGCCAGCAGCTTAGTTGGGCAGGGGGACACTGAAGCTTTCTTT. The rearrangement links TRBV7-2 to TRBJ1-1; 7 positions match TRBD1. V shed 1 base, J shed 3 bases, and the junction held 5 bases outside the gene matches. Germline values: CDR1 SGHTA, CDR2 FQGNSA. The CDR3 extends over 15 amino acids. The whole variable domain, filled in from reference TRBV7-2 and TRBJ1-1, reads GAGVSQSPSNKVTEKGKDVELRCDPISGHTALYWYRQSLGQGLEFLIYFQGNSAPDKSGLPSDRFSAERTGGSVSTLTIQRTQQEDSAVYLCASSLVGQGDTEAFFGQGTRLTVV.

The rearrangement links TRBV6-5 to TRBJ2-5; possibly TRBD1 for D (6 bases). CDR1 is MNHEY, CDR2 SVGAGI, per germline. CDR3 length: 12 residues. Trimming took off 6 bases at V and 6 bases at J, with 11 bases between the two ends. CDR3 loop: CASSLTGKTQYF. For the CDR3, the DNA is TGTGCCAGCAGCCTAACAGGGAAGACCCAGTACTTC.

The chain employs TRBV7-2 and TRBJ2-5; D perhaps matches TRBD1 (6 bases). Trimming removed 2 bases from V and 4 bases from J, with 11 bases in between. CDR3 length equals 14 residues. In germline, CDR1 is SGHTA, CDR2 FQGNSA. CDR3 coding DNA: TGTGCCAGCAGCTTAACAGGGTCGAGAGAGACCCAGTACTTC. Protein sequence: CASSLTGSRETQYF.

V usage is TRBV7-9 and J usage is TRBJ2-3, with D tentatively TRBD2 (6 bases). Trimming removed 3 bases from V and 2 bases from J, with 12 bases in between. The CDR3 totals 15 residues. Germline CDR1 and CDR2: SEHNR and FQNEAQ (reference sequence). CDR3 loop: CASSLGGGHTDTQYF. For the CDR3, the DNA is TGTGCCAGCAGCTTGGGTGGAGGGCACACAGATACGCAGTATTTT.

The J gene is TRBJ1-2, the V gene TRBV30, with D possibly being TRBD1 (6 bases). The CDR3 totals 11 residues. The V and J ends lost 5 bases and 8 bases respectively, with 12 bases between them. CDR1 is GTSNPN, CDR2 SVGIG, per germline (reference sequence). The CDR3 DNA follows: TGTGCCTGGGTAAACAGGGCGGGCTACACCTTC. Amino acid sequence: CAWVNRAGYTF.

The genes are TRBV19 and TRBJ1-2, with a possible D match to TRBD1 (5 bases). The CDR3 extends over 14 amino acids. V lost 1 base, J lost 3 bases, and 9 bases lay in between. Germline values: CDR1 LNHDA, CDR2 SQIVND (reference sequence). DNA of the CDR3: TGTGCCAGTAGTATAGGCGGGACGGACTATGGCTACACCTTC. It specifies CASSIGGTDYGYTF.

V usage is TRBV6-5 and J usage is TRBJ2-7; the D is unclear. The CDR3 spans 14 residues. CDR1 is MNHEY, CDR2 SVGAGI, per germline. Between the trimmed V and J ends, which lost 5 bases and 0 bases, there was a span of 11 bases. CDR3 loop: CASSPAGISYEQYF. The CDR3, as DNA: TGTGCCAGCAGTCCCGCAGGTATCTCCTACGAGCAGTACTTC.

V usage is TRBV7-8 and J usage is TRBJ2-1; a possible D gene is TRBD2 (7 bases). The CDR3 is made up of 13 amino acids. Trimming took 11 bases from V and 9 from J, leaving 20 bases between them. In germline, CDR1 is SGHVS, CDR2 FQNEAQ. The CDR3 nucleotides read TGTGCCTCGGGAACGGGGGGCCGGGCTGAGCAGTTCTTC. Protein product: CASGTGGRAEQFF.

The chain combines TRBV7-3 with TRBJ2-5, with a possible D match to TRBD2 (6 bases). V was pared by 2 bases and J by 2 bases, with 12 bases between. This CDR3 has 15 amino acids. CDR1 and CDR2 (germline): SGHTA, FQGTGA. DNA of the CDR3: TGTGCCAGCAGCTTAGTCGGGGGTCCTCAAGAGACCCAGTACTTC. Its translation: CASSLVGGPQETQYF.

The rearrangement uses TRBV9 and TRBJ1-4; TRBD1 agrees at 11 bases. Germline CDR1 is SGDLS and CDR2 is YYNGEE. V lost 1 base to trimming and J lost 4 bases; unmatched junction nucleotides: 9. The CDR3 totals 18 residues. The CDR3 spells CASSVNPGQGVDNEKLFF. The CDR3 DNA reads as TGTGCCAGCAGCGTAAACCCGGGACAGGGGGTGGATAATGAAAAACTGTTTTTT.

The CDR3 nucleotides read TGTGCCAGCAGCTTGGTGGGCCTAGCGGGGGACTACAATGAGCAGTTCTTC. It specifies CASSLVGLAGDYNEQFF. The chain uses TRBV5-4 and TRBJ2-1, with 10 bases that match TRBD2. This CDR3 is built from 17 residues. V lost 0 bases to trimming and J lost 3 bases; unmatched junction nucleotides: 6. Germline V gene sequence: CDR1 SGHNT, CDR2 YYREEE (reference sequence).

The rearrangement links TRBV9 to TRBJ1-2, with D hard to call. There are 15 residues in the CDR3. Germline V lookup: CDR1 SGDLS, CDR2 YYNGEE. V lost 0 bases to trimming and J lost 4 bases, with 13 bases between them. The DNA of the CDR3 is TGTGCCAGCAGCGTAGGGGGAGTGGAGGGCTATGGCTACACCTTC. Amino acids: CASSVGGVEGYGYTF.